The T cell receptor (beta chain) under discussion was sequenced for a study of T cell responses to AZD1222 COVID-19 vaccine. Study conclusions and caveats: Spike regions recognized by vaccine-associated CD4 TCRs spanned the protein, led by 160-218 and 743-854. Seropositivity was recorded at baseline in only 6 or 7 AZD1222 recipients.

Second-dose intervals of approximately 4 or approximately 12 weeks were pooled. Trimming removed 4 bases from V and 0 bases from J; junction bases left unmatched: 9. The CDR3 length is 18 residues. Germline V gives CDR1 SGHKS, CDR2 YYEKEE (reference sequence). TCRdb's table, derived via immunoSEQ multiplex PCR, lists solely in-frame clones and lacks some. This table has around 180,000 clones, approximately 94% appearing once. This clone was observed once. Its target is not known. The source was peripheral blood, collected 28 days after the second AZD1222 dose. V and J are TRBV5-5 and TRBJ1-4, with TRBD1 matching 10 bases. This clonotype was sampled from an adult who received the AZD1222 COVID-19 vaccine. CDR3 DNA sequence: TGTGCCAGCAGCATCCGGGACAGGGGCCGGGCAACTAATGAAAAACTGTTTTTT. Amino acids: CASSIRDRGRATNEKLFF.